Included here is one T cell receptor beta chain sequence, with context. Its matching antigen is unknown. This specimen comes from a study of Ad26.COV2.S vaccination and SARS-CoV-2 variants. As for treatment: 15 to 20 received Ad26.COV2.S at low or high dose, single or two shots; five or six received placebo; per-sample allocation not given. Vaccine and placebo recipients were sampled on day 63 after the first injection. General study findings and limits: Non-spike TCR breadth showed similarity between vaccine and placebo recipients.

This CDR3 is built from 14 residues. The V end was cut by 7 bases, the J end by 0 bases, with 10 bases between. CDR1 LNHDA and CDR2 SQIVND come from the germline V gene (reference sequence). Generated by immunoSEQ multiplex PCR, the TCRdb table keeps only in-frame clones and is missing some. The table lists about 680,000 clones, more than 80% of them singletons, with over 1.3% in the top ten. The sample here was peripheral blood, taken in a trial of Ad26.COV2.S vaccine versus placebo. The receptor was isolated from a person aged 18-65 years who received the Ad26.COV2.S COVID-19 vaccine or a placebo. The gene calls are TRBV19 and TRBJ2-1; perhaps TRBD2 as D (6 bases). The CDR3 coding sequence is TGTGCCAGTAACGCCGGGAGCTCCTACAATGAGCAGTTCTTC. This sequence encodes CASNAGSSYNEQFF.